A selection of T cell receptor beta chains follows, all from one sample in a study of blood T cell repertoires in COVID-19. Only in-frame clones appear in the TCRdb table, and some are missing; sequencing was by immunoSEQ multiplex PCR. The sample shows 95,000 or so clones, 81% of them seen only once. Specimen: peripheral blood. These receptors were taken from a man at least 80 years old with active or convalescent COVID-19. Each CDR3 is given without its conserved first and last residue. The order of the fields is J gene, V gene, clone size, CDR3 protein. A clone size is listed for some rows: how often the clone was seen (once, few, many), or a class if it is expanded.

j_call: TRBJ1-5; v_call: TRBV5-5; clone_size: -; cdr3_aa: ASSLRGRSNQPQH
j_call: TRBJ2-2; v_call: TRBV2; clone_size: -; cdr3_aa: ASSEWTGPGELF
j_call: TRBJ2-7; v_call: TRBV28; clone_size: -; cdr3_aa: ASRMVGRSYSHEQY
j_call: TRBJ1-1; v_call: TRBV18; clone_size: -; cdr3_aa: ASSLYAGAENTEAF
j_call: TRBJ2-1; v_call: TRBV3-1/TRBV3-2; clone_size: -; cdr3_aa: ASSVYRGRVNEQF
j_call: TRBJ2-2; v_call: TRBV30; clone_size: -; cdr3_aa: AWSRGGARTGELF
j_call: TRBJ1-4; v_call: TRBV6-1; clone_size: -; cdr3_aa: ASSEGWRRDTTNEKLF
j_call: TRBJ1-6; v_call: TRBV5-1; clone_size: -; cdr3_aa: ASSAGQGAPLH
j_call: TRBJ1-2; v_call: TRBV6-4; clone_size: -; cdr3_aa: ASSPDRGTLLGGYT
j_call: TRBJ2-6; v_call: TRBV6-5; clone_size: -; cdr3_aa: ASTGSSGANVLT
j_call: TRBJ1-5; v_call: TRBV11-2; clone_size: -; cdr3_aa: ASSSSALGNQPQH
j_call: TRBJ2-7; v_call: TRBV11-2; clone_size: few; cdr3_aa: ASSLDPLDYLAKEQY
j_call: TRBJ1-1; v_call: TRBV5-1; clone_size: -; cdr3_aa: ASSRQGGRSMNTEAF
j_call: TRBJ1-1; v_call: TRBV4-1; clone_size: -; cdr3_aa: ASSQEVYRDREAF
j_call: TRBJ1-5; v_call: TRBV15; clone_size: -; cdr3_aa: ATSRDRVQPQH
j_call: TRBJ2-3; v_call: TRBV4-3; clone_size: -; cdr3_aa: ASSQDLGGGTDTQY
j_call: TRBJ1-1; v_call: TRBV9; clone_size: -; cdr3_aa: ASSAQGSRATEAF
j_call: TRBJ1-5; v_call: TRBV7-2; clone_size: -; cdr3_aa: ASSFDGVVNQPQH
j_call: TRBJ1-1; v_call: TRBV18; clone_size: -; cdr3_aa: ASSPAYGQGTEAF
j_call: TRBJ1-1; v_call: TRBV10-3; clone_size: -; cdr3_aa: AIGDDRGLEAF
j_call: TRBJ2-2; v_call: TRBV5-8; clone_size: -; cdr3_aa: ASSWGDRVRGELF
j_call: TRBJ1-5; v_call: TRBV19; clone_size: -; cdr3_aa: ASFSGGNQPQH
j_call: TRBJ2-2; v_call: TRBV24-1; clone_size: -; cdr3_aa: ATSDRTGGPGELF
j_call: TRBJ1-6; v_call: TRBV6-4; clone_size: -; cdr3_aa: ASSGDSLAPLH
j_call: TRBJ1-2; v_call: TRBV7-9; clone_size: few; cdr3_aa: ASSPRGGTARYGYT
j_call: TRBJ1-2; v_call: TRBV5-1; clone_size: once; cdr3_aa: ASSPDRGIVKNYGYT
j_call: TRBJ2-1; v_call: TRBV18; clone_size: -; cdr3_aa: ASSAAGLAVNNEQF
j_call: TRBJ1-4; v_call: TRBV5-4; clone_size: -; cdr3_aa: ASSPGGQGEKLF
j_call: TRBJ2-7; v_call: TRBV28; clone_size: few; cdr3_aa: ASSLERGVYEQY
j_call: TRBJ2-3; v_call: TRBV5-1; clone_size: -; cdr3_aa: ASTAPRAADTQY
j_call: TRBJ2-7; v_call: TRBV27; clone_size: few; cdr3_aa: ASSRGYEQY
j_call: TRBJ2-7; v_call: TRBV29-1; clone_size: -; cdr3_aa: SVEGDRDEQY
j_call: TRBJ2-1; v_call: TRBV12-3/TRBV12-4; clone_size: -; cdr3_aa: AAVFLGRNEQF
j_call: TRBJ1-1; v_call: TRBV25-1; clone_size: -; cdr3_aa: ASSEGQGTEAF
j_call: TRBJ2-7; v_call: TRBV29-1; clone_size: -; cdr3_aa: SVVGGLSGEQY
j_call: TRBJ1-2; v_call: TRBV6-2/TRBV6-3; clone_size: -; cdr3_aa: ASSYADTLGYT
j_call: TRBJ1-3; v_call: TRBV7-2; clone_size: -; cdr3_aa: ASSLWAVSGNTIY
j_call: TRBJ2-7; v_call: TRBV12-3/TRBV12-4; clone_size: -; cdr3_aa: ASSPDSYEQY
j_call: TRBJ2-7; v_call: TRBV10-2; clone_size: -; cdr3_aa: ASSGGTGSHYEQY
j_call: TRBJ2-3; v_call: TRBV4-1; clone_size: -; cdr3_aa: ASSQLQGLKQY
j_call: TRBJ2-3; v_call: TRBV6-4; clone_size: -; cdr3_aa: ASSWRGTDTQY
j_call: TRBJ1-6; v_call: TRBV5-1; clone_size: -; cdr3_aa: ASSLENRGRGNSPLH
j_call: TRBJ1-2; v_call: TRBV28; clone_size: -; cdr3_aa: ASSLEGINYGYT
j_call: TRBJ2-3; v_call: TRBV5-1; clone_size: -; cdr3_aa: ASSLEGGTQY
j_call: TRBJ1-5; v_call: TRBV7-9; clone_size: -; cdr3_aa: ASSLEREPQH
j_call: TRBJ2-7; v_call: TRBV30; clone_size: -; cdr3_aa: AWSGWSGKRFTYEQY
j_call: TRBJ1-1; v_call: TRBV5-1; clone_size: -; cdr3_aa: ASSTGTAGTEAF
j_call: TRBJ1-4; v_call: TRBV6-6; clone_size: -; cdr3_aa: ASDTGRADNEKLF
j_call: TRBJ1-4; v_call: TRBV14; clone_size: once; cdr3_aa: ASSQEGQGALGEKLF
j_call: TRBJ2-2; v_call: TRBV6-1; clone_size: -; cdr3_aa: ASSESVTGELF
j_call: TRBJ1-1; v_call: TRBV7-6; clone_size: -; cdr3_aa: ASTQGGGPNTEAF
j_call: TRBJ2-3; v_call: TRBV6-5; clone_size: -; cdr3_aa: ASKDRVGTDTQY